Each of the 26 T cell receptor beta chains below was sequenced from the same sample in a study of human thymus T cells. Data came from immunoSEQ multiplex PCR; TCRdb stores just in-frame clones and leaves some out. The sample holds around 130,000 clones; 90% to 95% are singletons and the top ten take around 0.025%. Corrective heart surgery yielded the resections from which the thymus tissue came. The sample consisted of thymus tissue. Receptor source: a boy younger than two with a congenital heart defect but otherwise immunologically healthy.

This clone was found once. The chain joins TRBV30 to TRBJ1-3; D ambiguous. Trimming stripped 0 bases from V and 0 bases from J, with 15 bases between. This CDR3 region has 17 residues. Germline CDR1 is GTSNPN and CDR2 is SVGIG (reference sequence). In nucleotides, the CDR3 is TGTGCCTGGAGTGTACTGGGCGGATTCTTCTCTGGAAACACCATATATTTT. Its translation: CAWSVLGGFFSGNTIYF.

This rearrangement joins TRBV19 to TRBJ1-1, with TRBD1 matching over 9 bases. The junction had 7 bases not matched to a gene; V was cut back by 4 bases and J by 4 bases. The CDR3 spans 15 residues. CDR1 is LNHDA, CDR2 SQIVND, per germline (reference sequence). The CDR3 reads CASSTKQGAITEAFF. CDR3 coding DNA: TGTGCCAGTAGTACGAAACAGGGGGCCATCACTGAAGCTTTCTTT. The variable domain in full, with the rest retrieved from reference TRBV19 and TRBJ1-1, is DGGITQSPKYLFRKEGQNVTLSCEQNLNHDAMYWYRQDPGQGLRLIYYSQIVNDFQKGDIAEGYSVSREKKESFPLTVTSAQKNPTAFYLCASSTKQGAITEAFFGQGTRLTVV.

The chain combines TRBV6-1 with TRBJ1-6; 9 bases align to TRBD1. The junction had 4 bases not matched to a gene; V was cut back by 6 bases and J by 10 bases. This CDR3 has 13 amino acids. Per the germline V gene, CDR1 is MNHNS and CDR2 is SASEGT. CDR3 region: CASSRQGGSPLHF. In nucleotides, the CDR3 is TGTGCCAGCAGCCGACAGGGGGGATCACCCCTCCACTTT.

The chain has TRBV28 and TRBJ2-3, with 9 bases that match TRBD1. V lost 7 bases and J lost 2; bases outside the gene matches: 10. Per germline, CDR1 MDHEN and CDR2 SYDVKM. The CDR3 runs to 16 residues. CDR3 region: CASTGGDRASTDTQYF. The CDR3 nucleotides are TGTGCCAGCACCGGAGGGGACAGGGCCTCCACAGATACGCAGTATTTT.

The chain is built from TRBV4-2 and TRBJ2-1; a weak D match, TRBD2 (5 bases). Trimming removed 2 bases at V and 5 bases at J, with 19 bases between. The CDR3 has 17 amino acids. CDR1 is LGHNA and CDR2 is YNFKEQ in the germline V gene. CDR3 loop: CASSQFTEAATDNEQFF. The DNA of the CDR3 is TGTGCCAGCAGCCAATTCACGGAGGCCGCGACGGACAATGAGCAGTTCTTC.

The genes are TRBV6-5 and TRBJ2-7; D remains unclear. This CDR3 comprises 13 residues. V gave up 8 bases and J gave up 2 bases, with 13 bases separating them. Per germline, CDR1 MNHEY and CDR2 SVGAGI. The CDR3 region is CASGHGITYEQYF. The CDR3 nucleotides are TGTGCCAGCGGGCATGGTATCACCTACGAGCAGTACTTC.

This chain connects TRBV6-1 to TRBJ2-7; 7 bases match TRBD2. The length of the CDR3 is 13 residues. The ends lost 5 bases at V and 5 bases at J; junction bases unmatched: 6. Germline assignment: CDR1 MNHNS and CDR2 SASEGT. CDR3 sequence reads: CASSFGGYNEQYF. CDR3 nucleotide sequence: TGTGCCAGCAGTTTCGGGGGGTACAACGAGCAGTACTTC.

This clone was seen just once. This chain uses TRBV7-4 with TRBJ1-1; D is unresolved. V lost 5 bases to trimming and J lost 1 base, with 17 bases between them. This CDR3 has 16 amino acids. Germline CDR1 reads SGHVT; CDR2 reads SQSDAQ. CDR3 nucleotides: TGTGCCAGCAGCGCGTATCTCGGACGGAAGAACACTGAAGCTTTCTTT. Residues: CASSAYLGRKNTEAFF.

The DNA for the CDR3 is TGTGCAAGTCGCCCCCGAGCCTTCCCTCGCGGGCAGTACTTC. It encodes CASRPRAFPRGQYF. The V call is TRBV12-2, the J call TRBJ2-7; the D call TRBD2 from the table was never checked on the DNA. TRBV12-2 is a documented pseudogene. The CDR3 length is 14 residues.

This clone occurred once. J is TRBJ2-3 and V is TRBV7-2; the match to TRBD2 covers 11 bases. J lost 5 bases, V lost 6 bases, and 10 bases had no gene match. The CDR3 length is 16 residues. Germline loops: CDR1 SGHTA, CDR2 FQGNSA. CDR3 sequence (DNA): TGTGCCAGCAGTTGTATTAGCGGGGGGGCGGAAGATACGCAGTATTTT. It specifies CASSCISGGAEDTQYF.

The V gene is TRBV11-2, the J gene TRBJ1-2; perhaps TRBD1 as D (5 bases). This CDR3 is built from 15 residues. V shed 0 bases and J shed 3 bases, with 11 bases lying between them. Germline V gives CDR1 SGHAT, CDR2 FQNNGV. The CDR3 is CASSLEAGRDYGYTF. DNA of the CDR3: TGTGCCAGCAGCTTAGAGGCAGGCAGGGACTATGGCTACACCTTC.

V is TRBV28 and J is TRBJ2-7, with D perhaps matching TRBD1 or TRBD2 (5 bases each). This CDR3 is built from 15 residues. V lost 2 bases and J 2 bases, leaving 13 bases between the germline ends. Germline assignment: CDR1 MDHEN and CDR2 SYDVKM. The chain's CDR3 is CASSLGTGRPYEQYF. For the CDR3, the DNA is TGTGCCAGCAGTTTAGGGACGGGGCGACCCTACGAGCAGTACTTC.

This rearrangement joins TRBV7-8 to TRBJ2-5, with 7 bases identical to TRBD1. V was clipped by 3 bases and J by 3 bases; unmatched bases: 7. Per the germline V gene, CDR1 is SGHVS and CDR2 is FQNEAQ. This CDR3 is built from 15 residues. CDR3 DNA: TGTGCCAGCAGCTTGCCCCGGGACAGAAAAGAGACCCAGTACTTC. Its protein product is CASSLPRDRKETQYF. Filled out from reference TRBV7-8 and TRBJ2-5, the complete variable domain reads GAGVSQSPRYKVAKRGQDVALRCDPISGHVSLFWYQQALGQGPEFLTYFQNEAQLDKSGLPSDRFFAERPEGSVSTLKIQRTQQEDSAVYLCASSLPRDRKETQYFGPGTRLLVL.

The chain is built from TRBV19 and TRBJ2-1, with D perhaps TRBD1 or TRBD2 (5 bases each). The CDR3 runs 11 residues. V dropped 6 bases and J dropped 7 bases, with 7 bases sitting between them. The germline gives CDR1 LNHDA, CDR2 SQIVND (reference sequence). The CDR3, as DNA: TGTGCCAGTAGCTGGGGGAATGAGCAGTTCTTC. This gives the protein CASSWGNEQFF. The full variable domain, its missing parts supplied by reference TRBV19 and TRBJ2-1, is DGGITQSPKYLFRKEGQNVTLSCEQNLNHDAMYWYRQDPGQGLRLIYYSQIVNDFQKGDIAEGYSVSREKKESFPLTVTSAQKNPTAFYLCASSWGNEQFFGPGTRLTVL.

The chain joins TRBV7-9 to TRBJ2-7; D is perhaps TRBD1 or TRBD2 (5 bases each). Trimming cost V 3 bases and J 0 bases, with 12 bases left between them. Germline values: CDR1 SEHNR, CDR2 FQNEAQ (reference sequence). The CDR3 length is 15 residues. For the CDR3, the DNA is TGTGCCAGCAGCTTCTGGGGACGGAGCTCCTACGAGCAGTACTTC. Encoded protein: CASSFWGRSSYEQYF. Full variable domain (rest looked up from reference TRBV7-9 and TRBJ2-7): DTGVSQNPRHKITKRGQNVTFRCDPISEHNRLYWYRQTLGQGPEFLTYFQNEAQLEKSRLLSDRFSAERPKGSFSTLEIQRTEQGDSAMYLCASSFWGRSSYEQYFGPGTRLTVT.

The chain links TRBV7-2 to TRBJ2-1; D possibly uses TRBD1 or TRBD2 (6 bases each). Germline CDR1 SGHTA, CDR2 FQGNSA. The CDR3 is 18 amino acids. Trimming shortened V by 0 bases and J by 3 bases, and 18 bases separated the two germline ends. Written as DNA, the CDR3 is TGTGCCAGCAGCTTAGCGGGCGGGGTTCAGGGGCTCTACAATGAGCAGTTCTTC. Amino acid sequence: CASSLAGGVQGLYNEQFF.

The chain couples TRBV28 to TRBJ1-5, with D possibly matching TRBD1 (6 bases). Germline V gives CDR1 MDHEN, CDR2 SYDVKM. The V and J ends lost 6 bases and 9 bases respectively, with 15 bases between them. This CDR3 spans 13 amino acids. The DNA of the CDR3 is TGTGCCAGCAGCTGGAGGGGGGAAGGGCCCCAGCATTTT. Protein product: CASSWRGEGPQHF.

The chain carries TRBV5-8 and TRBJ2-7; D might be TRBD1 or TRBD2, each matching 5 bases. The CDR3 consists of 14 residues. Trimming removed 4 bases at V and 0 bases at J, with 11 bases between. CDR1 and CDR2 (germline): SGHTS, YDEGEE. This CDR3 reads CASSTRDGSYEQYF. CDR3 in DNA: TGTGCCAGCAGCACCCGGGACGGCTCCTACGAGCAGTACTTC.

The chain links TRBV10-1 to TRBJ1-1; 9 bases match TRBD1. J lost 5 bases, V lost 6 bases, and 28 bases had no gene match. There are 21 residues in the CDR3. Germline V gene lookup returns CDR1 WNHNN and CDR2 SYGVQD (reference sequence). CDR3: CASSSRQIKVLWGQGETEAFF. The CDR3 DNA reads as TGCGCCAGCAGCTCGAGACAGATTAAGGTATTGTGGGGACAGGGAGAGACTGAAGCTTTCTTT.

The genes are TRBV5-6 and TRBJ1-1; no definite D call. Germline V lookup: CDR1 SGHDT, CDR2 YYEEEE. V gave up 2 bases and J gave up 3 bases, with 11 bases separating them. The CDR3 is made up of 14 amino acids. The CDR3 loop reads CASSLSFLDTEAFF. In DNA, the CDR3 is TGTGCCAGCAGCTTAAGTTTCCTAGACACTGAAGCTTTCTTT.

This sequence joins TRBV4-1 and TRBJ2-3, with D possibly being TRBD1 (5 bases). With 0 bases removed from V and 0 bases from J, the gap between germline ends came to 7 bases. The CDR3 loop spans 15 amino acids. The germline V gene encodes CDR1 MGHRA and CDR2 YSYEKL. The CDR3 DNA is TGCGCCAGCAGCCAAGATGACAGAAGCACAGATACGCAGTATTTT. Amino acids: CASSQDDRSTDTQYF.

The chain is built from TRBV5-6 and TRBJ1-4; D perhaps matches TRBD1 (5 bases). The germline V gene encodes CDR1 SGHDT and CDR2 YYEEEE. The CDR3 runs to 14 residues. The V end lost 4 bases, the J end lost 4 bases, and 11 bases lay between the germline ends. CDR3 amino acids: CASSPGTFNEKLFF. In DNA form, the CDR3 reads TGTGCCAGCAGCCCCGGGACCTTTAATGAAAAACTGTTTTTT.

The chain combines TRBV6-5 with TRBJ2-1, with 12 bases fitting TRBD2. The CDR3 sequence is 15 residues long. V lost 7 bases to trimming and J lost 6 bases; unmatched junction nucleotides: 7. Germline CDR1 is MNHEY and CDR2 is SVGAGI. The CDR3: CASTQRTSGVNEQFF. The CDR3 nucleotides are TGTGCCAGCACCCAGAGGACTAGCGGGGTCAATGAGCAGTTCTTC.

The chain joins TRBV11-2 to TRBJ2-5; D gene unclear. Germline-derived CDR1 and CDR2 are SGHAT and FQNNGV. Trimming pared 4 bases from V and 9 bases from J, leaving 12 bases between. The CDR3 is made up of 12 amino acids. The CDR3 region has the DNA TGTGCCAGCAGCTCCGACCCCGGGCCCCAGTACTTC. It translates to CASSSDPGPQYF. The entire variable domain, with the rest obtained from reference TRBV11-2 and TRBJ2-5, is as follows: EAGVAQSPRYKIIEKRQSVAFWCNPISGHATLYWYQQILGQGPKLLIQFQNNGVVDDSQLPKDRFSAERLKGVDSTLKIQPAKLEDSAVYLCASSSDPGPQYFGPGTRLLVL.

J is TRBJ2-1 and V is TRBV13, with D unclear. CDR3 size: 18 residues. Germline-derived CDR1 and CDR2 are PRHDT and FYEKMQ (reference sequence). Trimming stripped 2 bases from V and 9 bases from J, with 26 bases between. CDR3 DNA: TGTGCCAGCAGCTTAAGCGCCAGAGCCCCTATTCGACATTTTGAGCAGTTCTTC. Its translation: CASSLSARAPIRHFEQFF.

This clone was detected once. This chain connects TRBV28 to TRBJ1-4, with a tentative D call TRBD1 (5 bases). CDR3 length: 18 residues. Germline CDR1 MDHEN, CDR2 SYDVKM. Trimming stripped 0 bases from V and 3 bases from J, with 17 bases between. The CDR3 DNA sequence: TGTGCCAGCAGTTTATGCACCCCAGGGAGGGTAGCTAATGAAAAACTGTTTTTT. Residues: CASSLCTPGRVANEKLFF. Combining the CDR3 with reference TRBV28 and TRBJ1-4 gives the whole variable domain DVKVTQSSRYLVKRTGEKVFLECVQDMDHENMFWYRQDPGLGLRLIYFSYDVKMKEKGDIPEGYSVSREKKERFSLILESASTNQTSMYLCASSLCTPGRVANEKLFFGSGTQLSVL.